What follows is one T cell receptor (beta chain) and its context. The CDR3 totals 16 residues. Some clones are missing from TCRdb's copy, which holds only in-frame ones; the method was immunoSEQ multiplex PCR. The sample comprises a few hundred thousand clones, 85% of which are singletons, and about 3.6% rests with the top ten. This sample stems from a study of blood T cell repertoires in COVID-19. Across the whole study: The samples span acute and convalescent COVID-19 from the United States, Italy and Spain. Sources were T cells, B-cell-depleted T cells, or PBMCs; the material itself was cDNA or gDNA.

The V and J genes are TRBV21-1 and TRBJ2-7; the table names TRBD1, a call not compared with the DNA. TRBV21-1 is reported as a pseudogene. Specimen: peripheral blood. The clonotype comes from a woman aged 18 to 35 with acute or convalescent COVID-19. The CDR3 sequence: CASSKYEDRATYEQYF. The CDR3 bases are TGTGCCAGCAGCAAATATGAGGACAGGGCCACCTACGAGCAGTACTTC.